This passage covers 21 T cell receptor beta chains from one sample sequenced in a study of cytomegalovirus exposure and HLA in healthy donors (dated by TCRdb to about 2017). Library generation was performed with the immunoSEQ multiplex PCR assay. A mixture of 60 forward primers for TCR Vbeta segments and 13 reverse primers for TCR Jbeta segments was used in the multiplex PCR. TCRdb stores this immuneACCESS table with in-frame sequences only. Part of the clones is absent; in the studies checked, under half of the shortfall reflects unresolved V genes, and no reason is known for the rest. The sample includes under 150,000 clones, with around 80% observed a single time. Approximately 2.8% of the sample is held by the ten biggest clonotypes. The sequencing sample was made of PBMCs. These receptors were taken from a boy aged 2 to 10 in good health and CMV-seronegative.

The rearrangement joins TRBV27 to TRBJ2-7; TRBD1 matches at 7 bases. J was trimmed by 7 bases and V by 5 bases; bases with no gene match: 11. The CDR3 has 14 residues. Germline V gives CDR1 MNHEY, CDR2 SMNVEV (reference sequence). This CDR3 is CASSQTTGPEEQYF. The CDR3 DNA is TGTGCCAGCAGTCAAACGACAGGGCCCGAAGAGCAGTACTTC.

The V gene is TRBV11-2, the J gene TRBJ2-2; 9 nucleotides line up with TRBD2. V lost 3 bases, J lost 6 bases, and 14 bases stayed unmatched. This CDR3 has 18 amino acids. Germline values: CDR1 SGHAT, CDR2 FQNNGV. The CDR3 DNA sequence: TGTGCCAGCAGCTTCCCCAACAGGCGGGAGGGCCGAGCCGGGGAGCTGTTTTTT. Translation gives CASSFPNRREGRAGELFF.

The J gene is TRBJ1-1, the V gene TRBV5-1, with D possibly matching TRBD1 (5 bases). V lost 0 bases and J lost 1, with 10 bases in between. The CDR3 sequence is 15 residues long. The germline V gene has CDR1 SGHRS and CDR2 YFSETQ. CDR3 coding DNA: TGCGCCAGCAGCTTGGGGGGGGGTTGGAACACTGAAGCTTTCTTT. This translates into CASSLGGGWNTEAFF.

CDR3 nucleotide sequence: TGCAGCGTTGAAGGGGGCGACTACAATGAGCAGTTCTTC. It is translated as CSVEGGDYNEQFF. The chain joins TRBV29-1 to TRBJ2-1; D possibly corresponds to TRBD1 (5 bases). The germline gives CDR1 SQVTM, CDR2 ANQGSEA. Trimming shortened V by 1 base and J by 3 bases, and 7 bases separated the two germline ends. The length of the CDR3 is 13 residues.

The CDR3 protein is CATSTRGADTQYF. CDR3 DNA sequence: TGTGCCACCAGCACGAGAGGAGCAGATACGCAGTATTTT. J is TRBJ2-3 and V is TRBV15; no clear D. Between the trimmed V and J ends, which lost 4 bases and 4 bases, there was a span of 9 bases. CDR3 size: 13 residues. Germline values: CDR1 LNHNV, CDR2 YYDKDF (reference sequence).

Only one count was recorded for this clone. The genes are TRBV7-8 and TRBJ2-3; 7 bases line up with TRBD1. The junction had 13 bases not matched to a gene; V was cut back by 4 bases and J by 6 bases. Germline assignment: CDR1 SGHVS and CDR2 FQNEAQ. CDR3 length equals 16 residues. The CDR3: CASSCEGAAVGDTQYF. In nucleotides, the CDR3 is TGTGCCAGCAGCTGCGAGGGGGCGGCTGTGGGGGATACGCAGTATTTT.

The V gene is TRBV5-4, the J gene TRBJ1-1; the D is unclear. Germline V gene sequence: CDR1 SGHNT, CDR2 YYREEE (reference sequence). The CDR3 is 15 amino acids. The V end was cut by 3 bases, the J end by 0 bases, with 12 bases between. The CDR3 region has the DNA TGTGCCAGCAGCTCCTGGGCCCCCATGAACACTGAAGCTTTCTTT. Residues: CASSSWAPMNTEAFF.

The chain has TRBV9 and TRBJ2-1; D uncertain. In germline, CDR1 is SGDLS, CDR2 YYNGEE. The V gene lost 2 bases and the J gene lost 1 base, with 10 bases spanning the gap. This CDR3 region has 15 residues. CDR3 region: CASSVATISYNEQFF. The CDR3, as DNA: TGTGCCAGCAGCGTTGCCACTATATCCTACAATGAGCAGTTCTTC.

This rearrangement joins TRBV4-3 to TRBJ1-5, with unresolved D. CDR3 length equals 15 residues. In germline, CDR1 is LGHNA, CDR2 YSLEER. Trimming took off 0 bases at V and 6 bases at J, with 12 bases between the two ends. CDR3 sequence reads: CASSQDDRSGQPQHF. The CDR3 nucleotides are TGCGCCAGCAGCCAAGATGACCGATCGGGTCAGCCCCAGCATTTT.

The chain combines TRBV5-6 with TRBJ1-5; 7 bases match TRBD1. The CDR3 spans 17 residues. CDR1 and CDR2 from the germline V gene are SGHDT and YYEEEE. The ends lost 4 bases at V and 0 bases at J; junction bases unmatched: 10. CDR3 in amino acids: CASSHGTEYYSNQPQHF. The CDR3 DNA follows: TGTGCCAGCAGCCACGGGACAGAATACTATAGCAATCAGCCCCAGCATTTT.

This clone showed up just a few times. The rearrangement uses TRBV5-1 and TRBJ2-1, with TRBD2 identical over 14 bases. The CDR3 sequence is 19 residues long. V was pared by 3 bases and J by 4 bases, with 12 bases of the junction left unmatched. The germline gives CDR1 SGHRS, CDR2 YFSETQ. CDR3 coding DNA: TGCGCCAGCAGCTGGCCCCCGACTAGCGGGAGGGCCGTTTACAATGAGCAGTTCTTC. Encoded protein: CASSWPPTSGRAVYNEQFF.

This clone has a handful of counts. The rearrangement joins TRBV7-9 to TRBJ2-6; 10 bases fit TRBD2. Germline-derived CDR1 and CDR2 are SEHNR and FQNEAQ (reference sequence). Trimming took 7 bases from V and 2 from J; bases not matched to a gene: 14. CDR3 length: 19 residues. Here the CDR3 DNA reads TGTGCCAGCACCGTAGGGTTACTAGCGGGACTTACTGGGGCCAACGTCCTGACTTTC. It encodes CASTVGLLAGLTGANVLTF.

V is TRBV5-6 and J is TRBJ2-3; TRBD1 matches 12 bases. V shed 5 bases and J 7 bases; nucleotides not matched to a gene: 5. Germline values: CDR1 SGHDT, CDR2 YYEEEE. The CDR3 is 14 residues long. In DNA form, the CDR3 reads TGTGCCAGCAGTTACGGGACAGGGGGCCATACGCAGTATTTT. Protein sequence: CASSYGTGGHTQYF. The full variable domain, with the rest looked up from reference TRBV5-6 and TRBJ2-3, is DAGVTQSPTHLIKTRGQQVTLRCSPKSGHDTVSWYQQALGQGPQFIFQYYEEEERQRGNFPDRFSGHQFPNYSSELNVNALLLGDSALYLCASSYGTGGHTQYFGPGTRLTVL.

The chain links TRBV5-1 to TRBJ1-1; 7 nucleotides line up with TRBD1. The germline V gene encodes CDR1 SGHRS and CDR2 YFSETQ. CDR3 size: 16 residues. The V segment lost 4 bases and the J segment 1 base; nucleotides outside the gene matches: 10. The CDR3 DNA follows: TGCGCCAGCAGCCAGGAAGAGGGGGCAGCGAACACTGAAGCTTTCTTT. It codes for CASSQEEGAANTEAFF.

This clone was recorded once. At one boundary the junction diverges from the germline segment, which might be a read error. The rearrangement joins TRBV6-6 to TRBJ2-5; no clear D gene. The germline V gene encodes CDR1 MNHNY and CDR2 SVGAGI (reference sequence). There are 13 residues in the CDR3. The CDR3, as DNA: TGTACCAGCAGTTACCAGACTCAAGAGACCCAGTACTTC. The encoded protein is CTSSYQTQETQYF.

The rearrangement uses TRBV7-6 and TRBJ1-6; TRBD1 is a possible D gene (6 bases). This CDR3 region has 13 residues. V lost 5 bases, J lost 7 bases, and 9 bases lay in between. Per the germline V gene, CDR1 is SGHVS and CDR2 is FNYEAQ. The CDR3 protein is CASSQTGNSPLHF. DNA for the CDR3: TGTGCCAGCAGCCAGACAGGCAATTCACCCCTCCACTTT.

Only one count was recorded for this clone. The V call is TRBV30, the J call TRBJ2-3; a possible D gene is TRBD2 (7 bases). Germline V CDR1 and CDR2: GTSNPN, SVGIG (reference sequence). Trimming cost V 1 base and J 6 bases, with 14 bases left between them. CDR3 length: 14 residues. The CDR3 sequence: CAWSGGGARDTQYF. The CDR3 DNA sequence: TGTGCCTGGAGTGGAGGGGGGGCCCGGGATACGCAGTATTTT.

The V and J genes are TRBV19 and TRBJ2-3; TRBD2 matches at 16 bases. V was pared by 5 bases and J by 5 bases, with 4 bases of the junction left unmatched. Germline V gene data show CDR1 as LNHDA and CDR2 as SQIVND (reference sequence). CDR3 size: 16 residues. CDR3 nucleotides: TGTGCCAGTAGTCCAGGGACTAGCGGGAGGGGAGATACGCAGTATTTT. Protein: CASSPGTSGRGDTQYF.

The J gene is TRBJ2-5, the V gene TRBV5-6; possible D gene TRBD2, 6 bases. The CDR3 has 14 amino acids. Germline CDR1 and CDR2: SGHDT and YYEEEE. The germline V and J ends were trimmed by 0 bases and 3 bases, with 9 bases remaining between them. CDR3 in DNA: TGTGCCAGCAGCTTGGAACAGCGGGAAGAGACCCAGTACTTC. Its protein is CASSLEQREETQYF.

The CDR3 region is CASSEGRQSTDTQYF. Here the CDR3 DNA reads TGTGCCAGCAGTGAGGGCAGGCAAAGCACAGATACGCAGTATTTT. The chain joins TRBV6-1 to TRBJ2-3; unclear D gene. The CDR3 contains 15 residues. V was shortened by 3 bases and J by 0 bases, with 10 bases between the two germline ends. Germline V gene lookup returns CDR1 MNHNS and CDR2 SASEGT.

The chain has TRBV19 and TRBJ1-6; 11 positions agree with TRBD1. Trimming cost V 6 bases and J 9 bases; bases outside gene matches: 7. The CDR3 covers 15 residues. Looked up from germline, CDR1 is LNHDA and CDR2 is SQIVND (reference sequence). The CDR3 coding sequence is TGTGCCAGTAGCTGGGACAGGGGGATGGCTTCACCCCTCCACTTT. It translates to CASSWDRGMASPLHF.